The 25 T cell receptor beta chains below were found in one sample sequenced in a study of shared clonotypes between healthy human individuals (dated by TCRdb to the early 2020s). Library construction relied on the immunoSEQ multiplex PCR assay. The immuneACCESS repertoire file appears here via TCRdb, limited to in-frame rearrangements. These files lack a portion of the clones; in checked studies, under half of the deficit traces to unresolved V genes, and the cause of the others is not known. The sample contains about 470,000 clones, 70% to 80% of them found a single time. Of the sample, roughly 13% is held by the ten largest clones. Sequencing was done on a sample of PBMCs. The receptors shown here come from a woman in her thirties or forties in good health. Some clones in this sample may be carry-over from other donors' samples.

This clone was detected many times. This chain uses TRBV7-3 with TRBJ2-3; TRBD1 or TRBD2 may be the D gene (5 bases each). The CDR3 consists of 13 residues. Trimming shortened V by 4 bases and J by 1 base, and 6 bases separated the two germline ends. CDR1 and CDR2 (germline): SGHTA, FQGTGA. CDR3 amino acids: CASSWGRTDTQYF. The CDR3, as DNA: TGTGCCAGCAGCTGGGGACGCACAGATACGCAGTATTTT.

This sequence joins TRBV7-2 and TRBJ2-5; 9 positions agree with TRBD2. Unmatched junction bases numbered 6, after V lost 9 bases and J lost 1 base. The germline CDR1 and CDR2 sequences are SGHTA and FQGNSA. This CDR3 contains 14 residues. The CDR3 DNA reads TGTGCCAGTACTCTTAGCGGGAGCCAAGAGACCCAGTACTTC. Translation gives CASTLSGSQETQYF. The variable domain in full, completed from reference TRBV7-2 and TRBJ2-5, reads GAGVSQSPSNKVTEKGKDVELRCDPISGHTALYWYRQSLGQGLEFLIYFQGNSAPDKSGLPSDRFSAERTGGSVSTLTIQRTQQEDSAVYLCASTLSGSQETQYFGPGTRLLVL.

A single count supports this clone. Other DNA sequences in this specimen translate into the identical CDR3. The rearrangement uses TRBV2 and TRBJ2-7, with no clear D. Between the trimmed V and J ends, which lost 1 base and 2 bases, there was a span of 9 bases. This CDR3 is built from 14 residues. Germline CDR1 SNHLY, CDR2 FYNNEI. CDR3 amino acids: CASSEGRGAYEQYF. CDR3 in DNA: TGTGCCAGCAGTGAAGGGAGAGGAGCCTACGAGCAGTACTTC.

In its sample, this clone was seen many times. This chain connects TRBV14 to TRBJ1-2; tentative D call: TRBD1 (6 bases). V was clipped by 5 bases and J by 3 bases, with 10 bases between them. Per the germline V gene, CDR1 is SGHDN and CDR2 is FVKESK. CDR3 size: 13 residues. CDR3 sequence reads: CASSYAGDYGYTF. CDR3 coding DNA: TGTGCCAGCAGCTACGCAGGGGACTATGGCTACACCTTC.

The chain carries TRBV30 and TRBJ2-3, with D uncertain. CDR3 length equals 13 residues. V was pared by 3 bases and J by 1 base, with 8 bases between. Germline CDR1 GTSNPN, CDR2 SVGIG (reference sequence). The CDR3 nucleotides read TGTGCCTGGAGCTGGGTGGGCACAGATACGCAGTATTTT. Its protein product is CAWSWVGTDTQYF.

The J gene is TRBJ2-7, the V gene TRBV28; 10 positions agree with TRBD2. V dropped 6 bases and J dropped 4; count of bases not matched to a gene: 9. This CDR3 spans 15 amino acids. Looked up from germline, CDR1 is MDHEN and CDR2 is SYDVKM. CDR3 coding DNA: TGTGCCAGCAGCGACCCGGCTAGCGGGAGTTACGAGCAGTACTTC. It specifies CASSDPASGSYEQYF.

J is TRBJ2-2 and V is TRBV7-7, with a possible D match to TRBD1 (5 bases). CDR3 size: 14 residues. Germline V lookup: CDR1 SSHAT, CDR2 FNYEAQ (reference sequence). V was clipped by 5 bases and J by 4 bases, with 11 bases between them. Here the CDR3 DNA reads TGTGCCAGCAGCCAATACGACAGCACCGGGGAGCTGTTTTTT. Translating it yields CASSQYDSTGELFF.

The V call is TRBV27, the J call TRBJ1-5; tentatively, D is TRBD1 (6 bases). The V and J ends lost 5 bases and 3 bases respectively, with 14 bases between them. The CDR3 totals 15 residues. From germline, CDR1 is MNHEY and CDR2 SMNVEV (reference sequence). The CDR3 DNA sequence: TGTGCCAGCAGTCCCCTGGACAGAGACAATCAGCCCCAGCATTTT. Protein product: CASSPLDRDNQPQHF.

This sequence joins TRBV9 and TRBJ2-1, with 10 bases identical to TRBD2. After removal of 3 bases from V and 2 bases from J, the junction contained 5 bases not matched to a gene. Germline values: CDR1 SGDLS, CDR2 YYNGEE. This CDR3 contains 16 residues. The CDR3 DNA reads as TGTGCCAGCAGCGCTAGCGGGAGCACCCCCTACAATGAGCAGTTCTTC. This codes for CASSASGSTPYNEQFF. Together with reference TRBV9 and TRBJ2-1, the CDR3 gives the full variable domain: DSGVTQTPKHLITATGQRVTLRCSPRSGDLSVYWYQQSLDQGLQFLIQYYNGEERAKGNILERFSAQQFPDLHSELNLSSLELGDSALYFCASSASGSTPYNEQFFGPGTRLTVL.

CDR3: CASSQDWSGINTGELFF. The CDR3 DNA is TGCGCCAGCAGCCAAGACTGGAGCGGAATAAACACCGGGGAGCTGTTTTTT. The chain is built from TRBV4-1 and TRBJ2-2; a weak D match, TRBD2 (5 bases). Germline assignment: CDR1 MGHRA and CDR2 YSYEKL. The CDR3 loop spans 17 amino acids. V was pared by 0 bases and J by 2 bases, with 13 bases between.

The chain employs TRBV6-1 and TRBJ2-1; perhaps TRBD2 as D (5 bases). V shed 0 bases and J shed 2 bases, with 11 bases lying between them. CDR1 is MNHNS and CDR2 is SASEGT in the germline V gene. The CDR3 has 16 residues. CDR3 in amino acids: CASSEADYPPYNEQFF. DNA of the CDR3: TGTGCCAGCAGTGAAGCCGACTATCCCCCCTACAATGAGCAGTTCTTC.

The chain recombines TRBV7-9 with TRBJ2-1, with no clear D. This CDR3 spans 13 amino acids. V was clipped by 5 bases and J by 5 bases, with 10 bases between them. CDR1 is SEHNR, CDR2 FQNEAQ, per germline (reference sequence). CDR3 sequence reads: CASSPGQNNEQFF. In DNA form, the CDR3 reads TGTGCCAGCAGCCCCGGTCAAAACAATGAGCAGTTCTTC.

V usage is TRBV6-1 and J usage is TRBJ2-6, with no clear D. The germline gives CDR1 MNHNS, CDR2 SASEGT. Trimming removed 4 bases from V and 0 bases from J, with 4 bases in between. This CDR3 has 14 residues. CDR3 region: CASSAFSGANVLTF. Here the CDR3 DNA reads TGTGCCAGCAGTGCCTTCTCTGGGGCCAACGTCCTGACTTTC.

This chain connects TRBV11-2 to TRBJ2-2, with D tentatively TRBD2 (5 bases). The V gene lost 5 bases and the J gene lost 5 bases, with 9 bases spanning the gap. This CDR3 has 13 residues. The germline V gene has CDR1 SGHAT and CDR2 FQNNGV. The CDR3 sequence is CASSQTRTGELFF. CDR3 coding DNA: TGTGCCAGCAGCCAAACTAGAACCGGGGAGCTGTTTTTT.

V is TRBV4-3 and J is TRBJ1-4; 7 bases match TRBD1. CDR3 size: 14 residues. With 6 bases clipped from V and 4 bases from J, the junction kept 5 bases outside the gene matches. Germline loops: CDR1 LGHNA, CDR2 YSLEER. Here the CDR3 DNA reads TGCGCCAGCAGTCGTAACAGGGGTAATGAAAAACTGTTTTTT. Translated, it gives CASSRNRGNEKLFF.

The chain employs TRBV7-2 and TRBJ1-2; D ambiguous. The germline V and J ends were trimmed by 5 bases and 2 bases, with 12 bases remaining between them. The length of the CDR3 is 14 residues. Per the germline V gene, CDR1 is SGHTA and CDR2 is FQGNSA. Here the CDR3 reads CASSPSSGNYGYTF. The CDR3 DNA reads TGTGCCAGCAGCCCCTCCTCCGGAAACTATGGCTACACCTTC. Looking up the rest from reference TRBV7-2 and TRBJ1-2 gives the full variable domain: GAGVSQSPSNKVTEKGKDVELRCDPISGHTALYWYRQSLGQGLEFLIYFQGNSAPDKSGLPSDRFSAERTGGSVSTLTIQRTQQEDSAVYLCASSPSSGNYGYTFGSGTRLTVV.

The rearrangement uses TRBV25-1 and TRBJ2-1; 9 bases match TRBD1. Trimming took 1 base from V and 7 from J; bases not matched to a gene: 5. The CDR3 is 15 residues long. Germline V gene lookup returns CDR1 MGHDK and CDR2 SYGVNS. The CDR3 sequence: CASSELGQGWNEQFF. In nucleotides, the CDR3 is TGTGCCAGCAGTGAATTGGGACAGGGCTGGAATGAGCAGTTCTTC.

This clone was counted between two and nine times. The chain joins TRBV7-7 to TRBJ2-2; TRBD1 aligns across 7 bases. This CDR3 spans 14 amino acids. After removal of 5 bases from V and 7 bases from J, the junction contained 7 bases not matched to a gene. Germline V gene sequence: CDR1 SSHAT, CDR2 FNYEAQ (reference sequence). The CDR3 DNA reads as TGTGCCAGCAGCCGAGGGACAGAGGACGGGGAGCTGTTTTTT. Protein sequence: CASSRGTEDGELFF.

The CDR3 loop reads CASSKGGGANTGELFF. The CDR3 nucleotides read TGTGCCAGCAGTAAAGGAGGCGGCGCGAACACCGGGGAGCTGTTTTTT. V is TRBV28 and J is TRBJ2-2; the D gene is possibly TRBD2 (5 bases). Germline V gives CDR1 MDHEN, CDR2 SYDVKM. The CDR3 is 16 amino acids. V gave up 5 bases and J gave up 0 bases, with 13 bases separating them.

V is TRBV14 and J is TRBJ2-2, with a possible D match to TRBD1 (6 bases). V was pared by 2 bases and J by 6 bases, with 10 bases between. Germline V gene data show CDR1 as SGHDN and CDR2 as FVKESK. The CDR3 runs 14 residues. The CDR3 region is CASSQMAGAGELFF. CDR3 in DNA: TGTGCCAGCAGCCAAATGGCAGGGGCCGGGGAGCTGTTTTTT.

The chain recombines TRBV6-1 with TRBJ2-2; no clear D. The V gene lost 8 bases and the J gene lost 5 bases, with 15 bases spanning the gap. CDR3 length equals 14 residues. Germline CDR1 reads MNHNS; CDR2 reads SASEGT. CDR3 bases: TGTGCCAGCGCCTACACCTGGGGTACCGGGGAGCTGTTTTTT. It specifies CASAYTWGTGELFF.

The chain carries TRBV6-6 and TRBJ2-7; 9 bases map to TRBD2. The V gene's germline CDR1 is MNHNY and CDR2 SVGAGI (reference sequence). The CDR3 sequence is 15 residues long. V was pared by 6 bases and J by 4 bases, with 10 bases of the junction left unmatched. CDR3 region: CASSLQAGGPYEQYF. In DNA form, the CDR3 reads TGTGCCAGCAGCCTCCAGGCGGGAGGGCCTTACGAGCAGTACTTC.

V gene TRBV7-9 combines with J gene TRBJ2-1; TRBD1 aligns across 7 bases. The CDR3 is 19 residues long. J lost 6 bases, V lost 4 bases, and 21 bases had no gene match. Germline V gene data show CDR1 as SEHNR and CDR2 as FQNEAQ (reference sequence). CDR3 in amino acids: CASSSPRGPQGDDPNEQFF. The CDR3 nucleotides read TGTGCCAGCAGCTCCCCTAGGGGGCCCCAGGGGGACGACCCCAATGAGCAGTTCTTC.

This clone occurred a few times. The chain joins TRBV10-3 to TRBJ1-2, with 7 bases that match TRBD1. Germline trimming cut 5 bases from V and 4 bases from J; bases unmatched to any gene: 4. This CDR3 has 13 residues. The V gene's germline CDR1 is ENHRY and CDR2 SYGVKD. The CDR3 loop reads CAISQGGGYGYTF. In DNA form, the CDR3 reads TGTGCCATCAGTCAGGGGGGCGGCTATGGCTACACCTTC.

This clone was counted once. V is TRBV10-2 and J is TRBJ2-7; D may be TRBD1 (6 bases). This CDR3 comprises 12 residues. V shed 6 bases and J shed 7 bases, with 13 bases lying between them. Germline CDR1 is WSHSY and CDR2 is SAAADI. The CDR3 nucleotides are TGCGCCAGCAGCCCACAGGGTTGGGAGCAGTACTTC. Translation: CASSPQGWEQYF.